The present entry profiles one T cell receptor (beta chain) with its context. Clones were read by immunoSEQ multiplex PCR, and TCRdb kept only the in-frame ones, dropping some. The data contain around 150,000 clones, under 90% of them singletons. Germline V gene data show CDR1 as DFQATT and CDR2 as SNEGSKA (reference sequence). The CDR3 is 10 residues long. With 5 bases removed from V and 7 bases from J, the gap between germline ends came to 8 bases. This entry comes from a study of blood T cell repertoires in COVID-19. The sample was peripheral blood. This TCR was sampled from an elderly woman with acute or convalescent COVID-19. The chain couples TRBV20-1 to TRBJ1-1; D possibly corresponds to TRBD1 (5 bases). The CDR3 is CSAADSEAFF. The CDR3 nucleotides read TGCAGTGCTGCCGACAGTGAAGCTTTCTTT.